The rows below give T cell receptor beta chains drawn from one sample of a study of early T cells in non-severe SARS-CoV-2 infection. Each CDR3 protein gets one entry after TCRdb re-called the 5' RACE reads with MiXCR. The table has tens of thousands of distinct CDR3 sequences, approximately 6.1% seen once. Sequenced: whole blood. These TCRs come from an adult who was a healthcare worker with PCR-confirmed SARS-CoV-2 infection or an uninfected control (not recorded which). Each CDR3 is given with its conserved first and last residue. D genes are given only for firm matches. Expanded clones get a size class; other rows say once, few or many, or leave the size out.

TRBV28	TRBD1	.	TRBJ2-3	CASSFITGETDTQYF	TGTGCCAGCAGTTTCATTACAGGGGAGACAGATACGCAGTATTTT
TRBV20-1	.	many	TRBJ2-5	CSATLALGTQYF	TGCAGTGCTACCCTAGCATTAGGAACCCAGTACTTC
TRBV7-2	.	many	TRBJ2-2	CASRLPGTPTKANTGELFF	TGTGCCAGCAGGCTGCCAGGGACTCCGACCAAAGCGAACACCGGGGAGCTGTTTTTT
TRBV7-8	TRBD2	many	TRBJ2-7	CASSLRVAGGLIPREQYF	TGTGCCAGCAGCTTACGGGTAGCGGGAGGTCTCATACCGCGAGAGCAGTACTTC
TRBV2	.	many	TRBJ2-7	CASRMSSYEQYF	TGTGCCAGCAGGATGAGCTCCTACGAGCAGTACTTC
TRBV24-1	TRBD1	many	TRBJ2-5	CATSDLQLRRTGTQYF	TGTGCCACCAGTGATTTGCAACTAAGACGGACAGGGACCCAGTACTTC
TRBV2	TRBD2	few	TRBJ2-7	CASRPGLAGGPYTYEQYF	TGTGCCAGCAGACCGGGACTAGCGGGAGGGCCCTATACCTACGAGCAGTACTTC
TRBV20-1	.	few	TRBJ2-1	CSAARVGEQFF	TGCAGTGCAGCAAGGGTAGGGGAGCAGTTCTTC
TRBV7-2	.	few	TRBJ2-3	CASSLEGSIPDTQYF	TGTGCCAGCAGCTTAGAGGGCAGCATCCCAGATACGCAGTATTTT
TRBV3-1	TRBD1	many	TRBJ1-4	CASTLTTGEDEKLFF	TGTGCCAGCACCCTAACGACAGGGGAGGATGAAAAACTGTTTTTT
TRBV25-1	.	few	TRBJ2-5	CASSPRGEGAQETQYF	TGTGCCAGCAGTCCCCGGGGGGAGGGGGCACAAGAGACCCAGTACTTC
TRBV28	TRBD2	many	TRBJ2-1	CASTPGSGDEQFF	TGTGCCAGCACCCCGGGGAGCGGGGATGAGCAGTTCTTC
TRBV7-9	.	.	TRBJ1-2	CASSLDPLGYTF	TGTGCCAGCAGCTTAGACCCGTTAGGCTACACCTTC
TRBV6-5	.	many	TRBJ2-2	CASRELRVFGELFF	TGTGCCAGCAGAGAGCTCCGGGTTTTCGGGGAGCTGTTTTTT
TRBV6-5	TRBD2	few	TRBJ2-2	CASSYHGLAGEGTGELFF	TGTGCCAGCAGTTACCACGGACTAGCGGGAGAAGGCACCGGGGAGCTGTTTTTT
TRBV7-9	TRBD2	few	TRBJ2-7	CASRTALAGAGEQYF	TGTGCCAGCAGAACCGCCTTAGCGGGAGCAGGCGAGCAGTACTTC
TRBV10-2	.	many	TRBJ1-1	CASSESIMGTEAFF	TGCGCCAGCAGTGAGTCGATAATGGGTACTGAAGCTTTCTTT
TRBV5-1	.	many	TRBJ2-3	CASSLGQTTDTQYF	TGCGCCAGCAGCTTGGGACAGACCACAGATACGCAGTATTTT
TRBV29-1	.	many	TRBJ1-1	CSVELGTNTEAFF	TGCAGCGTTGAGCTCGGCACGAACACTGAAGCTTTCTTT
TRBV28	.	many	TRBJ2-3	CASTSPNTDTQYF	TGTGCCAGCACCTCCCCCAACACAGATACGCAGTATTTT
TRBV20-1	TRBD2	many	TRBJ2-3	CSATIAGGRSSTDTQYF	TGCAGTGCTACTATAGCGGGAGGTCGATCTAGCACAGATACGCAGTATTTT
TRBV20-1	TRBD2	many	TRBJ2-3	CSAGLAGTTDTQYF	TGCAGTGCTGGACTAGCGGGGACCACAGATACGCAGTATTTT
TRBV10-2	.	many	TRBJ2-3	CASSDGGTQYF	TGCGCCAGCAGTGATGGGGGAACGCAGTATTTT